A selection of T cell receptor beta chains follows, all from one sample in a study of blood T cell repertoires in COVID-19. Sequencing used immunoSEQ multiplex PCR; TCRdb keeps in-frame clones, though not all of them. The sample contains 300,000 or so clones, about 90% of which appear only once. Sequenced: PBMCs or T cells enriched from blood (not recorded which). The source is a woman between 50 and 59 years old who had been exposed to COVID-19. The CDR3 runs from the conserved cysteine through the conserved F or W. Each record gives: D gene, J gene, clone size, V gene, CDR3 protein, CDR3 DNA. D genes are given only for firm matches. Expanded clones are given a class, and other clones once, few, many or no size at all.

TRBD1,TRBJ2-7,.,TRBV7-8,CASSLVGTGGYEQYF,TGTGCCAGCAGCTTAGTGGGGACAGGGGGCTACGAGCAGTACTTC
.,TRBJ1-6,.,TRBV15,CATSPERSSPLHF,TGTGCCACCAGCCCAGAGCGTAGCTCACCCCTCCACTTT
.,TRBJ2-1,.,TRBV29-1,CSVRRGYEQFF,TGCAGCGTGAGGAGGGGCTATGAGCAGTTCTTC
.,TRBJ2-5,.,TRBV5-1,CASSLLGQETQYF,TGCGCCAGCAGCTTGTTGGGGCAGGAGACCCAGTACTTC
TRBD2,TRBJ2-7,.,TRBV10-3,CAISGTRGLAGFYEQYF,TGTGCCATCAGTGGCACCAGGGGTTTAGCGGGGTTCTACGAGCAGTACTTC
TRBD1,TRBJ2-3,once,TRBV5-1,CASKMDRGADTQYF,TGCGCCAGCAAAATGGACAGGGGCGCAGATACGCAGTATTTT
.,TRBJ1-1,.,TRBV28,CASSFFQEAFF,TGTGCCAGCAGTTTCTTCCAGGAAGCTTTCTTT
.,TRBJ2-2,.,TRBV7-2,CASSPRQTNTGELFF,TGTGCCAGCAGCCCCCGACAGACGAACACCGGGGAGCTGTTTTTT
TRBD1,TRBJ1-2,few,TRBV5-1,CASSLTGEPNYGYTF,TGCGCCAGCAGCTTAACAGGGGAACCTAACTATGGCTACACCTTC
.,TRBJ1-5,.,TRBV6-5,CASSTLREDQPQHF,TGTGCCAGCAGTACCCTACGGGAAGATCAGCCCCAGCATTTT
TRBD1,TRBJ1-2,.,TRBV2,CASSYDRGSFYGYTF,TGTGCCAGCAGTTACGACAGGGGGTCCTTCTATGGCTACACCTTC
.,TRBJ1-6,.,TRBV5-5,CASSLPLGREPLHF,TGTGCCAGCAGCTTACCCTTGGGCCGGGAACCCCTCCACTTT
.,TRBJ1-5,.,TRBV6-5,CASRNTGISNQPQHF,TGTGCCAGCAGAAACACAGGGATAAGCAATCAGCCCCAGCATTTT
TRBD1,TRBJ1-6,.,TRBV7-9,CASSRTGQGLSPLHF,TGTGCCAGCAGCCGGACCGGACAGGGGCTTTCACCCCTCCACTTT
TRBD1,TRBJ1-4,.,TRBV30,CAGQGAANEKLFF,TGTGCCGGACAGGGGGCGGCTAATGAAAAACTGTTTTTT
TRBD1,TRBJ2-2,.,TRBV27,CASRQDRGLSGELFF,TGTGCCAGCAGACAGGACAGGGGGTTAAGCGGGGAGCTGTTTTTT
.,TRBJ1-2,few,TRBV19,CASSIQGHYGYTF,TGTGCCAGTAGTATCCAGGGGCACTATGGCTACACCTTC
.,TRBJ1-2,.,TRBV29-1,CSVWGGYGYTF,TGCAGCGTTTGGGGGGGGTACGGCTACACCTTC
.,TRBJ2-5,.,TRBV13,CASSIGPNQETQYF,TGTGCCAGCAGCATCGGTCCTAACCAAGAGACCCAGTACTTC
.,TRBJ1-3,.,TRBV5-1,CASSLAPGSNTIYF,TGCGCCAGCAGCTTGGCCCCCGGGAGCAACACCATATATTTT
.,TRBJ1-5,.,TRBV19,CASSIDHGGSHQPQHF,TGTGCCAGTAGTATAGATCATGGGGGCAGTCATCAGCCCCAGCATTTT
.,TRBJ1-2,.,TRBV4-1,CASSQSGGSYGYTF,TGCGCCAGCAGCCAGTCCGGCGGTTCCTATGGCTACACCTTC
.,TRBJ1-3,once,TRBV5-1,CASSFESAAVTIYF,TGCGCCAGCAGCTTTGAAAGCGCCGCCGTCACCATATATTTT
.,TRBJ2-7,few,TRBV28,CASSTGLTYEQYF,TGTGCCAGCAGTACGGGACTCACCTACGAGCAGTACTTC
.,TRBJ1-3,.,TRBV5-1,CASSLEGVGNTIYF,TGCGCCAGCAGCTTGGAAGGGGTCGGAAACACCATATATTTT
.,TRBJ1-2,.,TRBV21-1,CASSKIDRPNYGYTF,TGTGCCAGCAGCAAGATTGACAGGCCTAACTATGGCTACACCTTC
.,TRBJ2-1,.,TRBV5-1,CASSSSGGSYNEQFF,TGCGCCAGCAGCTCGTCCGGGGGATCCTACAATGAGCAGTTCTTC
.,TRBJ1-4,.,TRBV7-6,CASTRKGVTNEKLFF,TGTGCCAGCACACGGAAGGGAGTAACTAATGAAAAACTGTTTTTT
TRBD1,TRBJ1-2,few,TRBV20-1,CSASEGAGYGYTF,TGCAGTGCTAGTGAGGGGGCCGGCTATGGCTACACCTTC
TRBD2,TRBJ2-3,.,TRBV5-8,CASRLGLAGFTDTQYF,TGTGCCAGCAGGTTGGGACTAGCGGGATTCACAGATACGCAGTATTTT
.,TRBJ2-7,.,TRBV28,CASSLITGYYEQYF,TGTGCCAGCAGTTTAATTACGGGATACTACGAGCAGTACTTC
.,TRBJ1-3,.,TRBV11-2,CASSYLGPPSSGNTIYF,TGTGCCAGCAGCTACCTGGGCCCCCCGAGCTCTGGAAACACCATATATTTT
.,TRBJ2-7,.,TRBV5-1,CASSSLTHYEQYF,TGCGCCAGCAGCTCCTTGACACATTACGAGCAGTACTTC
.,TRBJ1-6,.,TRBV5-1,CASSLVAGNSPLHF,TGCGCCAGCAGCTTGGTAGCCGGGAATTCACCCCTCCACTTT
TRBD1,TRBJ2-7,once,TRBV27,CASSFETGGIYEQYF,TGTGCCAGCAGTTTCGAGACAGGGGGCATCTACGAGCAGTACTTC
.,TRBJ1-2,.,TRBV9,CASSVGQGNYGYTF,TGTGCCAGCAGCGTAGGTCAGGGGAACTATGGCTACACCTTC
TRBD1,TRBJ1-2,once,TRBV5-1,CASSLGTGTFYGYTF,TGCGCCAGCAGCTTGGGGACAGGGACCTTCTATGGCTACACCTTC
TRBD2,TRBJ2-3,.,TRBV5-4,CASRAGGPSDTQYF,TGTGCCAGCAGAGCGGGGGGGCCCTCAGATACGCAGTATTTT
.,TRBJ2-1,.,TRBV21-1,CASSPGGKPYNEQFF,TGTGCCAGCAGCCCAGGGGGGAAGCCCTACAATGAGCAGTTCTTC
.,TRBJ1-5,.,TRBV24-1,CATSHRDSNQPQHF,TGTGCCACCAGTCACAGGGATAGCAATCAGCCCCAGCATTTT
TRBD1,TRBJ1-5,.,TRBV2,CASRGQGAIGNQPQHF,TGTGCCAGCAGAGGACAGGGGGCCATAGGGAATCAGCCCCAGCATTTT
TRBD1,TRBJ2-2,.,TRBV6-5,CASRSSGGYTGELFF,TGTGCCAGCAGGTCTTCAGGGGGTTACACCGGGGAGCTGTTTTTT
.,TRBJ2-1,once,TRBV9,CASSSLGTFNEQFF,TGTGCCAGCAGCTCCCTCGGGACTTTTAATGAGCAGTTCTTC
TRBD1,TRBJ1-6,.,TRBV25-1,CASSVTGGGSPLHF,TGTGCCAGCAGTGTAACAGGGGGCGGCTCACCCCTCCACTTT
.,TRBJ2-7,.,TRBV5-4,CASSLVPGSYEQYF,TGTGCCAGCAGCTTGGTCCCCGGGAGCTACGAGCAGTACTTC
.,TRBJ2-5,.,TRBV11-2,CASSLVVRSYQETQYF,TGTGCCAGCAGCTTAGTGGTCAGATCGTACCAAGAGACCCAGTACTTC
.,TRBJ1-1,.,TRBV7-9,CASSLGGRERTEAFF,TGTGCCAGCAGCTTAGGTGGGAGGGAACGCACTGAAGCTTTCTTT
.,TRBJ1-2,.,TRBV5-6,CASSLPANYGYTF,TGTGCCAGCAGCTTGCCGGCTAACTATGGCTACACCTTC
TRBD1,TRBJ1-1,.,TRBV3-1/TRBV3-2,CASSRDRATEAFF,TGTGCCAGCAGCCGGGACAGGGCCACTGAAGCTTTCTTT
.,TRBJ2-6,.,TRBV5-3,CARSLASSGANVLTF,TGTGCCAGAAGCTTGGCGAGCTCCGGGGCCAACGTCCTGACTTTC
TRBD2,TRBJ2-1,.,TRBV18,CASSPGLAGGLNEQFF,TGTGCCAGCTCACCAGGACTAGCGGGGGGGCTGAATGAGCAGTTCTTC
.,TRBJ1-5,once,TRBV19,CASSMRPSLRGNQPQHF,TGTGCCAGTAGTATGCGGCCATCCCTGAGGGGCAATCAGCCCCAGCATTTT
.,TRBJ1-2,once,TRBV28,CASSREGYTF,TGTGCCAGCAGTAGGGAGGGCTACACCTTC
.,TRBJ1-5,once,TRBV6-2/TRBV6-3,CASSYARAVGNQPQHF,TGTGCCAGCAGTTACGCCAGGGCCGTTGGCAATCAGCCCCAGCATTTT
.,TRBJ1-6,.,TRBV19,CASSIRGLNSPLHF,TGTGCCAGTAGTATTAGGGGGTTGAATTCACCCCTCCACTTT
.,TRBJ1-1,once,TRBV7-9,CASSTNGGYTEAFF,TGTGCCAGCAGCACAAATGGGGGGTACACTGAAGCTTTCTTT
TRBD1,TRBJ1-1,.,TRBV2,CASSSGVTGATEAFF,TGTGCCAGCAGCTCCGGGGTGACAGGGGCGACTGAAGCTTTCTTT
TRBD2,TRBJ2-2,.,TRBV27,CASGRLAGGELFF,TGTGCCAGCGGTAGACTAGCGGGCGGGGAGCTGTTTTTT
TRBD2,TRBJ2-1,.,TRBV29-1,CSVARGGWGNEQFF,TGCAGCGTAGCCCGGGGGGGCTGGGGTAATGAGCAGTTCTTC
.,TRBJ1-6,.,TRBV6-5,CASSRTVNSPLHF,TGTGCCAGCAGTCGGACAGTTAATTCACCCCTCCACTTT